This entry describes one TCR beta chain. TCRdb itself ran the RT-PCR reads through MiXCR, one entry per CDR3 protein. This table has approximately 520,000 distinct CDR3 sequences, 25% appearing once. This CDR3 has 14 residues. V dropped 6 bases and J dropped 3 bases, with 15 bases sitting between them. This sample stems from a study of response to subunit inactivated influenza vaccine. The V and J genes are TRBV12-3 or TRBV12-4 and TRBJ2-7; the D is unclear. The input for sequencing was CD4+ T cells sorted from PBMCs, taken about 5 days after vaccination. The clonotype comes from a man aged 45 to 65 who received an inactivated influenza vaccine. CDR3 sequence: CASSLQAGVYEQYF. The CDR3 DNA is TGTGCCAGCAGCCTCCAGGCCGGCGTCTACGAGCAGTACTTC.